The rows below give T cell receptor beta chains drawn from one sample of a study of blood T cell repertoires in COVID-19. Clones were read by immunoSEQ multiplex PCR, and TCRdb kept only the in-frame ones, dropping some. The table lists about 99,000 clones, roughly 79% of them singletons. Sequenced: peripheral blood. The receptors were gathered from a man older than 75 with COVID-19, enrolled during active disease. The CDR3 runs from the conserved cysteine through the conserved F or W. D genes are given only for firm matches. Clone size is shown for a subset of rows, as once, few, many or a class of expanded clone.

d_gene,j_gene,abundance,v_gene,CDR3nt,CDR3aa
TRBD1,TRBJ1-1,NA,TRBV6-6,TGTGCCAGCAGTTCCGACAGGGGGCGCAAACCTTTCTTT,CASSSDRGRKPFF
NA,TRBJ2-1,few,TRBV4-2,TGTGCCAGCAGCCAAGTTGGGACAAACTCCTACAATGAGCAGTTCTTC,CASSQVGTNSYNEQFF
NA,TRBJ2-3,NA,TRBV7-2,TGTGCCAGCAGCTTAGGGGCTAGCAGTGGTACAGATACGCAGTATTTT,CASSLGASSGTDTQYF
NA,TRBJ2-5,NA,TRBV7-2,TGTGCCAGCAGCTTAGTGGGGCGAGAGACCCAGTACTTC,CASSLVGRETQYF
TRBD1,TRBJ2-5,NA,TRBV25-1,TGTGCCAGCAGTGACCCGGGACAGGGACAAGAGACCCAGTACTTC,CASSDPGQGQETQYF
TRBD1,TRBJ1-4,NA,TRBV7-9,TGTGCCAGCAGCTTAGGGGACAGGGCTGAAAAACTGTTTTTT,CASSLGDRAEKLFF
TRBD2,TRBJ2-3,NA,TRBV4-2,TGTGCCAGCAGCCAAGTGGATAGCGGGAGGGGCACAGATACGCAGTATTTT,CASSQVDSGRGTDTQYF
TRBD1,TRBJ2-2,few,TRBV5-6,TGTGCCAGCAGCTTGGCGGGGACAGGGGGCACCGGGGAGCTGTTTTTT,CASSLAGTGGTGELFF
TRBD2,TRBJ2-1,NA,TRBV19,TGTGCCAGTAGGTTCGCTAGCGGGGGTTACAATGAGCAGTTCTTC,CASRFASGGYNEQFF
NA,TRBJ2-5,NA,TRBV5-5,TGTGCCAGCAGCTTCGGAGGGGAGGAGACCCAGTACTTC,CASSFGGEETQYF
NA,TRBJ1-1,NA,TRBV6-6,TGTGCCAGCAGTTACTCCGGGGAGAACACTGAAGCTTTCTTT,CASSYSGENTEAFF
TRBD1,TRBJ1-4,NA,TRBV7-9,TGTGCCAGCATGGACAGGGAAAATGAAAAACTGTTTTTT,CASMDRENEKLFF
TRBD1,TRBJ2-1,NA,TRBV5-1,TGCGCCAGCAGGGTTGACAGGGACGTATACAATGAGCAGTTCTTC,CASRVDRDVYNEQFF
TRBD2,TRBJ2-5,NA,TRBV27,TGTGCCAGCAGCAAAAAGCGTGGGACTAGCTACGAAGAGACCCAGTACTTC,CASSKKRGTSYEETQYF
TRBD1,TRBJ2-7,NA,TRBV6-6,TGTGCCAGCAGTGAGGGGACAGGCAGCTCCTACGAGCAGTACTTC,CASSEGTGSSYEQYF
TRBD1,TRBJ2-5,NA,TRBV7-9,TGTGCCAGCAGCGGGGGGACAGGTGGCCAAGAGACCCAGTACTTC,CASSGGTGGQETQYF